Below, 19 T cell receptor beta chains from the same sample are listed, as sequenced in a study of blood T cell repertoires in COVID-19. Data came from immunoSEQ multiplex PCR; TCRdb stores just in-frame clones and leaves some out. The profile covers around 280,000 clones, with about 83% appearing a single time and 5.5% to 7% taken by the ten largest. The source material was PBMCs or T cells enriched from blood (not recorded which). All receptors come from a woman between 40 and 50 years old who had recovered from COVID-19.

Only a few counts were recorded for this clone. The chain is built from TRBV7-3 and TRBJ2-7; D call uncertain. V was cut by 5 bases and J by 5 bases, with 16 bases left in between. The CDR3 spans 14 residues. The V gene's germline CDR1 is SGHTA and CDR2 FQGTGA. The CDR3 region is CASSPRGNQDEQYF. DNA for the CDR3: TGTGCCAGCAGCCCCAGAGGTAATCAAGACGAGCAGTACTTC.

The CDR3 DNA is TGTGCCAGCAGCTCCCGGACAGGCTCAGATACGCAGTATTTT. Its translation: CASSSRTGSDTQYF. The V and J genes are TRBV7-2 and TRBJ2-3; the match to TRBD1 covers 7 bases. Germline V gene sequence: CDR1 SGHTA, CDR2 FQGNSA. The CDR3 extends over 14 amino acids. V trimming: 4 bases; J trimming: 4 bases; junction bases outside the gene matches: 5.

The chain recombines TRBV4-3 with TRBJ2-2, with 7 bases fitting TRBD2. Trimming at V came to 1 base and at J to 7 bases, leaving 6 bases not matched to a gene. CDR1 is LGHNA, CDR2 YSLEER, per germline. The CDR3 is made up of 15 amino acids. CDR3 DNA sequence: TGCGCCAGCAGCCAAGGACTAGCAGTGGACGGGGAGCTGTTTTTT. Translating it yields CASSQGLAVDGELFF.

The chain links TRBV6-5 to TRBJ2-1; 7 nucleotides line up with TRBD2. CDR3 length: 15 residues. CDR1 and CDR2 from the germline V gene are MNHEY and SVGAGI. V trimming: 4 bases; J trimming: 8 bases; junction bases outside the gene matches: 11. As DNA, the CDR3 is TGTGCCAGCAGTTCCCACCTCCTTGCGGGGGATGAGCAGTTCTTC. It translates to CASSSHLLAGDEQFF.

This CDR3 reads CASMGQPHSGNTIYF. CDR3 coding DNA: TGTGCCAGCATGGGACAGCCGCACTCTGGAAACACCATATATTTT. The chain has TRBV6-5 and TRBJ1-3; 7 nucleotides agree with TRBD1. Germline-derived CDR1 and CDR2 are MNHEY and SVGAGI. V lost 7 bases, J lost 0 bases, and 6 bases stayed unmatched. CDR3 length equals 15 residues.

This chain connects TRBV2 to TRBJ2-5; D may be TRBD1 (6 bases). The CDR3 has 14 amino acids. Trimming removed 3 bases at V and 6 bases at J, with 14 bases between. Germline V lookup: CDR1 SNHLY, CDR2 FYNNEI. The CDR3 sequence is CASSEGAPLKTQYF. The CDR3 nucleotides read TGTGCCAGCAGTGAGGGGGCCCCATTGAAGACCCAGTACTTC.

The V and J genes are TRBV28 and TRBJ2-1; 9 nucleotides agree with TRBD2. CDR1 is MDHEN and CDR2 is SYDVKM in the germline V gene. Losses at the gene ends were 3 bases for V and 4 bases for J; bases not matched to a gene: 1. The CDR3 extends over 14 amino acids. The CDR3 DNA reads TGTGCCAGCAGTTTGGGACTAGCTTACAATGAGCAGTTCTTC. The encoded protein is CASSLGLAYNEQFF. The variable domain in full, completed from reference TRBV28 and TRBJ2-1, reads DVKVTQSSRYLVKRTGEKVFLECVQDMDHENMFWYRQDPGLGLRLIYFSYDVKMKEKGDIPEGYSVSREKKERFSLILESASTNQTSMYLCASSLGLAYNEQFFGPGTRLTVL.

The genes are TRBV19 and TRBJ2-6; TRBD1 might be the D (6 bases). The CDR3 has 16 residues. Germline V gives CDR1 LNHDA, CDR2 SQIVND (reference sequence). Between the trimmed V and J ends, which lost 7 bases and 3 bases, there was a span of 16 bases. Written as DNA, the CDR3 is TGTGCCAGTACAGGGGAAGGAGGAGGTGGGGCCAACGTCCTGACTTTC. Residues: CASTGEGGGGANVLTF. Together with reference TRBV19 and TRBJ2-6, the CDR3 gives the full variable domain: DGGITQSPKYLFRKEGQNVTLSCEQNLNHDAMYWYRQDPGQGLRLIYYSQIVNDFQKGDIAEGYSVSREKKESFPLTVTSAQKNPTAFYLCASTGEGGGGANVLTFGAGSRLTVL.

V and J are TRBV5-1 and TRBJ2-1; TRBD2 agrees at 8 bases. The J segment lost 3 bases and the V segment lost 4 bases, leaving 6 bases of the junction unmatched. CDR3 length: 15 residues. Per the germline V gene, CDR1 is SGHRS and CDR2 is YFSETQ. The CDR3 is CASSPAGANYNEQFF. CDR3 nucleotide sequence: TGCGCCAGCAGCCCAGCGGGAGCTAACTACAATGAGCAGTTCTTC.

This clone was seen just once. The rearrangement links TRBV28 to TRBJ2-2, with unresolved D. Germline CDR1 is MDHEN and CDR2 is SYDVKM. The CDR3 length is 14 residues. Trimming took off 6 bases at V and 4 bases at J, with 12 bases between the two ends. In DNA, the CDR3 is TGTGCCAGCAGGCCCGAGAGAGTCACCGGGGAGCTGTTTTTT. This gives the protein CASRPERVTGELFF.

This clone was detected only a few times. The V call is TRBV7-2, the J call TRBJ2-1; 9 bases match TRBD1. CDR3 length: 16 residues. Germline CDR1 SGHTA, CDR2 FQGNSA. After removal of 2 bases from V and 8 bases from J, the junction contained 10 bases not matched to a gene. The CDR3 protein is CASSLTPGQGIDEQFF. The CDR3 DNA follows: TGTGCCAGCAGCTTAACACCGGGACAGGGAATCGATGAGCAGTTCTTC.

V and J are TRBV4-2 and TRBJ2-7, with D tentatively TRBD1 (6 bases). The V and J ends lost 3 bases and 5 bases respectively, with 17 bases between them. The CDR3 totals 15 residues. Germline V gene data show CDR1 as LGHNA and CDR2 as YNFKEQ. The CDR3 is CASSHQDRTANEQYF. The CDR3 bases are TGTGCCAGCAGCCACCAAGATAGGACAGCTAACGAGCAGTACTTC.

The chain recombines TRBV5-4 with TRBJ2-3, with TRBD2 matching over 11 bases. The junction had 7 bases not matched to a gene; V was cut back by 4 bases and J by 0 bases. Germline assignment: CDR1 SGHNT and CDR2 YYREEE (reference sequence). The CDR3 has 17 residues. In nucleotides, the CDR3 is TGTGCCAGCAGCCGGGGACTAGCGGTCCTTAGCACAGATACGCAGTATTTT. Residues: CASSRGLAVLSTDTQYF. Based on the CDR3 plus reference TRBV5-4 and TRBJ2-3, the full variable domain is ETGVTQSPTHLIKTRGQQVTLRCSSQSGHNTVSWYQQALGQGPQFIFQYYREEENGRGNFPPRFSGLQFPNYSSELNVNALELDDSALYLCASSRGLAVLSTDTQYFGPGTRLTVL.

The chain employs TRBV4-2 and TRBJ1-5; possible D gene TRBD1, 6 bases. V lost 4 bases and J 7 bases, leaving 11 bases between the germline ends. Germline assignment: CDR1 LGHNA and CDR2 YNFKEQ. The CDR3 extends over 13 amino acids. In DNA form, the CDR3 reads TGTGCCAGCAGCCTTACAGGGCCCCAGCCCCAGCATTTT. This codes for CASSLTGPQPQHF.

The CDR3 reads CASSQGRGRGTEAFF. The CDR3 DNA reads as TGTGCCAGCAGCCAAGGCAGGGGGCGAGGCACTGAAGCTTTCTTT. This chain joins TRBV3-1 (or the pseudogene TRBV3-2) and TRBJ1-1; 8 nucleotides line up with TRBD1. This CDR3 is 15 amino acids long. V shed 1 base, J shed 4 bases, and the junction held 5 bases outside the gene matches. Germline V gives CDR1 LGHDT, CDR2 YNNKEL (reference sequence).

The rearrangement uses TRBV2 and TRBJ2-7, with TRBD1 identical over 8 bases. Germline V gives CDR1 SNHLY, CDR2 FYNNEI. Trimming cost V 5 bases and J 5 bases; bases outside gene matches: 5. This CDR3 spans 13 amino acids. The CDR3 loop reads CASSRTGIDEQYF. DNA for the CDR3: TGTGCCAGCAGTCGGACAGGGATCGACGAGCAGTACTTC.

The chain employs TRBV5-6 and TRBJ2-1; 9 nucleotides align to TRBD2. Unmatched junction bases numbered 12, after V lost 4 bases and J lost 7 bases. In germline, CDR1 is SGHDT, CDR2 YYEEEE. This CDR3 spans 16 amino acids. This CDR3 is CASSPLAGVTGNEQFF. DNA of the CDR3: TGTGCCAGCAGCCCGTTAGCGGGAGTGACGGGGAATGAGCAGTTCTTC. The whole variable domain, filled in from reference TRBV5-6 and TRBJ2-1, reads DAGVTQSPTHLIKTRGQQVTLRCSPKSGHDTVSWYQQALGQGPQFIFQYYEEEERQRGNFPDRFSGHQFPNYSSELNVNALLLGDSALYLCASSPLAGVTGNEQFFGPGTRLTVL.

J is TRBJ2-5 and V is TRBV6-2 or TRBV6-3; TRBD1 aligns across 7 bases. The junction had 5 bases not matched to a gene; V was cut back by 5 bases and J by 5 bases. Germline V lookup: CDR1 MNHEY, CDR2 SVGEGT. This CDR3 has 13 amino acids. DNA for the CDR3: TGTGCCAGCAGTCTAACAGGGGCGGAGACCCAGTACTTC. It specifies CASSLTGAETQYF.

The chain carries TRBV19 and TRBJ2-2; TRBD1 is a possible D gene (6 bases). The CDR3 length is 15 residues. In germline, CDR1 is LNHDA, CDR2 SQIVND (reference sequence). The V end was cut by 9 bases, the J end by 2 bases, with 16 bases between. In DNA, the CDR3 is TGTGCCAGCAGATTACAGGGCACAAACACCGGGGAGCTGTTTTTT. It specifies CASRLQGTNTGELFF.